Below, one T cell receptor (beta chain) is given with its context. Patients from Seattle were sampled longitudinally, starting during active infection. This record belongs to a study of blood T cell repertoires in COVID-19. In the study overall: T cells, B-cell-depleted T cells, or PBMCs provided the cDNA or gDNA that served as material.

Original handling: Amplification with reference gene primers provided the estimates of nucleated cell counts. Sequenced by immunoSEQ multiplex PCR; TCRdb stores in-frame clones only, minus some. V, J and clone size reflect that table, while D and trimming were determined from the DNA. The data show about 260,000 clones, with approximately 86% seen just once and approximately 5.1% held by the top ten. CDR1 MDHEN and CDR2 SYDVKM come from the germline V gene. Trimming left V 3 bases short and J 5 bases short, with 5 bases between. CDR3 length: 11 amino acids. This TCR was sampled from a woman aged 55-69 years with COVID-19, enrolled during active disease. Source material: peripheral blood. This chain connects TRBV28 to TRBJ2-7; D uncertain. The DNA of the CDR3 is TGTGCCAGCAGTTTTTATGACGAGCAGTACTTC. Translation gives CASSFYDEQYF.